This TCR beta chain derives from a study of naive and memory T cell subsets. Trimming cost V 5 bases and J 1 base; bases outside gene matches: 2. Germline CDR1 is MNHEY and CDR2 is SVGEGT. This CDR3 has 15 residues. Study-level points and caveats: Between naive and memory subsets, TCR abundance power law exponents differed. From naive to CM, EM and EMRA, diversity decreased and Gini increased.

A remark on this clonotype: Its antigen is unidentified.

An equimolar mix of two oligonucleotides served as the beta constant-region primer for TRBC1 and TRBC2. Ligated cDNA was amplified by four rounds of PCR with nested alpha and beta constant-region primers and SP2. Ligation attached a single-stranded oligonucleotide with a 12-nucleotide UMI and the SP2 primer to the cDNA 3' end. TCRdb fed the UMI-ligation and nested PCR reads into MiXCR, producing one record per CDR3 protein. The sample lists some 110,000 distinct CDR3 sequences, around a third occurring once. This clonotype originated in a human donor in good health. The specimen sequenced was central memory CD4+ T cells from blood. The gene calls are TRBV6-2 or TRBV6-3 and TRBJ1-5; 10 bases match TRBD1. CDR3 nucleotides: TGTGCCAGCAGTGACAGGGGGCTGAGCAATCAGCCCCAGCATTTT. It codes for CASSDRGLSNQPQHF.